One sample yielded the 18 T cell receptor beta chains listed below, sequenced in a study of T cell clonality in common variable immunodeficiency. Clones were sequenced by immunoSEQ multiplex PCR, and TCRdb holds only the in-frame ones, with some missing. Observed are tens of thousands of clones, no singletons, with the top ten taking approximately 2.7%. The sequencing sample was made of peripheral blood mononuclear cells. The origin of the receptors is a person aged 18 to 75 in good health.

This clone was recorded at least ten times. Coverage ceases 3 residues before the CDR3 finishes, and the germline J gene fills in the end. The gene calls are TRBV19 and TRBJ2-1; 12 positions match TRBD2. V shed 10 bases, J shed 9 bases, and the junction held 13 bases outside the gene matches. The length of the CDR3 is 15 residues. Germline values: CDR1 LNHDA, CDR2 SQIVND (reference sequence). Partial CDR3 DNA: TGTGCCACAACGACTAGCGGGGGAACTGGGGGTGAG. It codes for CATTTSGGTGGE. The entire CDR3 sequence reads CATTTSGGTGGEQFF.

A remark on this clone: One junction end does not reproduce the germline sequence, and a read error may be involved. CDR3 residues: CAGSYSSLGQGGETQYF. The CDR3 DNA, read in part, is TGTGCCGGCAGTTACTCCTCTCTCGGACAGGGCGGGGAGACG. The V gene is TRBV6-2 or TRBV6-3, the J gene TRBJ2-3, with 8 bases lining up with TRBD1. The DNA ends 3 residues before the CDR3 does, and the rest of the CDR3 is filled in from the germline J gene. The CDR3 runs 17 residues. Germline values: CDR1 MNHEY, CDR2 SVGEGT.

This clone occurred a few times. The sequence runs out 3 residues before the end of the CDR3; the remainder is reconstructed from the germline J gene. The chain has TRBV5-1 and TRBJ1-2; no definite D call. This CDR3 region has 15 residues. Looked up from germline, CDR1 is SGHRS and CDR2 is YFSETQ. The CDR3 DNA, read in part, is TGCGCCAGCAGCTTGGCTGGACTAGCGGGAGCCGAC. Residues: CASSLAGLAGAD. The CDR3 reads in full as CASSLAGLAGADYTF.

This clone was found many times. The read terminates 3 residues ahead of where the CDR3 ends, so the germline J gene completes it. The V gene is TRBV30, the J gene TRBJ1-2, with a tentative D call TRBD1 (5 bases). This CDR3 comprises 12 residues. Per germline, CDR1 GTSNPN and CDR2 SVGIG (reference sequence). V was trimmed by 2 bases and J by 6 bases, leaving 10 bases between them. CDR3 in amino acids: CAWSLWGDGYTF. The sequenced part of the CDR3 DNA is TGTGCCTGGAGTCTTTGGGGGGATGGC.

This clone was counted at least ten times. The CDR3 end is not reached by the read, which stops 3 residues before it; the germline J gene fills it in. The gene calls are TRBV5-1 and TRBJ1-5, with D perhaps TRBD1 (5 bases). The CDR3 loop spans 15 amino acids. Per germline, CDR1 SGHRS and CDR2 YFSETQ. With 2 bases removed from V and 0 bases from J, the gap between germline ends came to 9 bases. The DNA read from the CDR3 is TGCGCCAGCAGCTTAGCCGACAGTAGCAATCAGCCC. Translation gives CASSLADSSNQP. From start to end, the CDR3 is CASSLADSSNQPQHF.

This clone was counted ten times or more. The sequence runs out 3 residues before the end of the CDR3; the remainder is reconstructed from the germline J gene. This chain uses TRBV20-1 with TRBJ2-1; 13 nucleotides match TRBD2. This CDR3 region has 16 residues. CDR1 and CDR2 (germline): DFQATT, SNEGSKA (reference sequence). J gave up 6 bases and V 3 bases, and 8 bases lay outside the gene matches. The sequenced part of the CDR3 DNA is TGCAGTGCTAGCCGGCTACGACTAGCGGGGGGCAATGAG. Amino acid sequence: CSASRLRLAGGNE. The whole CDR3 reads CSASRLRLAGGNEQFF.

Notes on this clone: The DNA ends 3 residues before the CDR3 does, and the rest of the CDR3 is filled in from the germline J gene. V usage is TRBV11-2 and J usage is TRBJ1-2, with a possible D match to TRBD1 (5 bases). V was clipped by 5 bases and J by 2 bases, with 12 bases between them. The CDR3 is made up of 14 amino acids. From germline, CDR1 is SGHAT and CDR2 FQNNGV. The part of the CDR3 DNA that was read is TGTGCCAGCAGCCAAGGGGCTGGGAACTATGGC. Its protein is CASSQGAGNYG. The entire CDR3 protein reads CASSQGAGNYGYTF.

This clone has at least ten counts. The read ends 3 residues before the CDR3 terminus; that terminus is restored from the germline J gene. The chain combines TRBV18 with TRBJ2-5; D might be TRBD1 (5 bases). This CDR3 is 14 amino acids long. Trimming took off 6 bases at V and 7 bases at J, with 18 bases between the two ends. The germline CDR1 and CDR2 sequences are KGHSH and LQKENI. CDR3 protein: CASSPSLGLGTQYF. CDR3 DNA, as far as it was read: TGTGCCAGCTCTCCCTCTTTGGGGCTAGGGACC. Looking up the rest from reference TRBV18 and TRBJ2-5 gives the full variable domain: NAGVMQNPRHLVRRRGQEARLRCSPMKGHSHVYWYRQLPEEGLKFMVYLQKENIIDESGMPKERFSAEFPKEGPSILRIQQVVRGDSAAYFCASSPSLGLGTQYFGPGTRLLVL.

The table lists this clone with many counts. Read coverage stops 3 residues before the CDR3 terminus; the germline J gene supplies the remainder. The chain joins TRBV5-1 to TRBJ2-5; maybe TRBD2 (6 bases). Trimming stripped 2 bases from V and 5 bases from J, with 16 bases between. Germline V gene data show CDR1 as SGHRS and CDR2 as YFSETQ. This CDR3 has 15 residues. The sequenced CDR3 bases are TGCGCCAGCAGCTTTGGAGGGGCCTTTACGGAGACC. It codes for CASSFGGAFTET. The whole CDR3 protein reads CASSFGGAFTETQYF.

In this sample, this clone turned up many times. Read sequence stops 3 residues before the CDR3 end, and the germline J gene provides the missing end. The chain carries TRBV12-3 or TRBV12-4 and TRBJ1-2; D unclear. Trimming took 3 bases from V and 1 from J, leaving 6 bases between them. The CDR3 runs 13 residues. The sequenced CDR3 bases are TGTGCCAGCAGTTTTATTAGTAACTATGGC. Protein product: CASSFISNYG. The full-length CDR3 reads as CASSFISNYGYTF.

A few counts support this clone. The sequence runs out 3 residues before the end of the CDR3; the remainder is reconstructed from the germline J gene. This chain connects TRBV20-1 to TRBJ2-7; D perhaps matches TRBD1 (5 bases). CDR1 is DFQATT and CDR2 is SNEGSKA in the germline V gene (reference sequence). There are 14 residues in the CDR3. The V and J ends lost 0 bases and 4 bases respectively, with 13 bases between them. The CDR3 protein is CSARDRLGAYEQYF. Partial CDR3 DNA: TGCAGTGCTAGAGATCGCCTTGGGGCATACGAG.

This clone was recorded at least ten times. The sequence runs out 3 residues before the end of the CDR3; the remainder is reconstructed from the germline J gene. V and J are TRBV19 and TRBJ1-4; D gene uncertain. The CDR3 consists of 16 residues. Looked up from germline, CDR1 is LNHDA and CDR2 is SQIVND (reference sequence). V lost 4 bases and J lost 0, with 12 bases in between. Incomplete CDR3 DNA: TGTGCCAGTAGTAAAGCCTCCTTTTCAACTAATGAAAAA. This gives the protein CASSKASFSTNEK. In full, the CDR3 is CASSKASFSTNEKLFF. The full variable domain, in which reference TRBV19 and TRBJ1-4 provide the parts outside the CDR3, is DGGITQSPKYLFRKEGQNVTLSCEQNLNHDAMYWYRQDPGQGLRLIYYSQIVNDFQKGDIAEGYSVSREKKESFPLTVTSAQKNPTAFYLCASSKASFSTNEKLFFGSGTQLSVL.

The sample holds many counts of this clone. From the germline J gene comes the end of the CDR3, since the read stops 3 residues before it. The V call is TRBV12-3 or TRBV12-4, the J call TRBJ2-1; 9 positions match TRBD1. The CDR3 has 14 amino acids. The J segment lost 8 bases and the V segment lost 2 bases, leaving 4 bases of the junction unmatched. CDR3 loop: CASSLTGGTDEQFF. CDR3 bases read: TGTGCCAGCAGTTTAACAGGGGGCACGGATGAG.

In this sample, this clone turned up many times. The CDR3 end lies 3 residues beyond the end of the read and is filled in from the germline J gene. The genes are TRBV4-1 and TRBJ1-2; D is unresolved. CDR1 is MGHRA, CDR2 YSYEKL, per germline. This CDR3 region has 17 residues. V lost 0 bases and J lost 2, with 16 bases in between. The part of the CDR3 DNA that was read is TGCGCCAGCAGCCAAGATCGTTTGTCACAGTTGAACTATGGC. This translates into CASSQDRLSQLNYG. The complete CDR3 reads CASSQDRLSQLNYGYTF.

The sample holds many counts of this clone. The CDR3 extends 3 residues past the end of the read, so its final part is completed from the germline J gene. V gene TRBV2 combines with J gene TRBJ1-5; tentative D call: TRBD1 (5 bases). This CDR3 spans 14 amino acids. The germline CDR1 and CDR2 sequences are SNHLY and FYNNEI. Trimming removed 6 bases at V and 4 bases at J, with 13 bases between. CDR3 residues: CASRIQEGNQPQHF. The part of the CDR3 DNA that was read is TGTGCCAGCAGGATACAGGAGGGGAATCAGCCC. The whole variable domain, filled in from reference TRBV2 and TRBJ1-5, reads EPEVTQTPSHQVTQMGQEVILRCVPISNHLYFYWYRQILGQKVEFLVSFYNNEISEKSEIFDDQFSVERPDGSNFTLKIRSTKLEDSAMYFCASRIQEGNQPQHFGDGTRLSIL.

This clone was observed many times. The read falls 3 residues short of the CDR3 end, and the missing part is taken from the germline J gene. The gene calls are TRBV2 and TRBJ2-1, with D perhaps TRBD1 (6 bases). Per germline, CDR1 SNHLY and CDR2 FYNNEI. Trimming took off 8 bases at V and 9 bases at J, with 20 bases between the two ends. This CDR3 contains 14 residues. The CDR3 DNA, read in part, is TGTGCCAGCCTGTCTCCAGGGGCCGGCGGTGAG. Residues: CASLSPGAGGE. The whole CDR3 sequence is CASLSPGAGGEQFF.

This clone has at least ten counts. The read is 3 residues too short to cover the CDR3 end, so that end is filled in from the germline J gene. The rearrangement uses TRBV12-3 or TRBV12-4 and TRBJ1-6, with D perhaps matching TRBD1 (5 bases). Trimming left V 5 bases short and J 10 bases short, with 9 bases between. The CDR3 covers 12 residues. CDR3 amino acids: CASSTGGSPLHF. The CDR3 bases that were read are TGTGCCAGCAGTACGGGGGGGTCACCC.

This clone was recorded many times. The sequence runs out 3 residues before the end of the CDR3; the remainder is reconstructed from the germline J gene. The V gene is TRBV2, the J gene TRBJ2-3, with 7 bases fitting TRBD2. Germline CDR1 reads SNHLY; CDR2 reads FYNNEI. This CDR3 contains 15 residues. Trimming cost V 6 bases and J 2 bases; bases outside gene matches: 8. The chain's CDR3 is CASRLTSVTTDTQYF. The CDR3 DNA, read in part, is TGTGCCAGCAGACTTACTAGCGTGACCACAGATACG.